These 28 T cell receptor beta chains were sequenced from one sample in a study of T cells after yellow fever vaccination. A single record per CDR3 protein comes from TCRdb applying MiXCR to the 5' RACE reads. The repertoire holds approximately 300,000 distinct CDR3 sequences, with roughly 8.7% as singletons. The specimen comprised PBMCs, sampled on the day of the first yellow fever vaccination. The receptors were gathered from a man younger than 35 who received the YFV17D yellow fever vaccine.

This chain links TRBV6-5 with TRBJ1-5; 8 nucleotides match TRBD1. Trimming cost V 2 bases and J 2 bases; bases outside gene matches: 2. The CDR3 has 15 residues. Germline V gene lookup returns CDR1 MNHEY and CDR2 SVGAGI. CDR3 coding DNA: TGTGCCAGCAGTTACGGGGGACAGGGCAATCAGCCCCAGCATTTT. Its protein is CASSYGGQGNQPQHF.

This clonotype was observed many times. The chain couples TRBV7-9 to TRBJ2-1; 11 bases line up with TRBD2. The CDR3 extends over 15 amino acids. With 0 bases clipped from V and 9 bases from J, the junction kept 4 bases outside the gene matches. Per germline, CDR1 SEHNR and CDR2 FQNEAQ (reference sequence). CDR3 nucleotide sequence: TGTGCCAGCAGCTTAGCTAGCGGGGGGGCGCTTGAGCAGTTCTTC. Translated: CASSLASGGALEQFF. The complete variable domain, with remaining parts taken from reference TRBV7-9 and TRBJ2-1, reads DTGVSQNPRHKITKRGQNVTFRCDPISEHNRLYWYRQTLGQGPEFLTYFQNEAQLEKSRLLSDRFSAERPKGSFSTLEIQRTEQGDSAMYLCASSLASGGALEQFFGPGTRLTVL.

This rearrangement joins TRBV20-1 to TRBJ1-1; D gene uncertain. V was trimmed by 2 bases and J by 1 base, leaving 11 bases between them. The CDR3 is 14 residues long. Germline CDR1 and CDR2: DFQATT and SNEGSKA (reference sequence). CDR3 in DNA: TGCAGTGCTAGACTCGGAGGGAGGAACACTGAAGCTTTCTTT. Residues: CSARLGGRNTEAFF.

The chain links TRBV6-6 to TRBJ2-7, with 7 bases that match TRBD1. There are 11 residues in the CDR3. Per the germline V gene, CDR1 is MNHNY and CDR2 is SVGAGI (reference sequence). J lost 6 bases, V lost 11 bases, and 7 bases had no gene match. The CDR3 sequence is CAPGRGSEQYV. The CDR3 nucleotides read TGTGCCCCCGGCAGGGGGAGCGAGCAGTACGTC.

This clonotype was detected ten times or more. The CDR3 DNA is TGTGCCAGCAGTCCTAGAGGGTTAGCCAAAAACATTCAGTACTTC. Residues: CASSPRGLAKNIQYF. The chain uses TRBV12-3 or TRBV12-4 and TRBJ2-4; D may be TRBD2 (5 bases). This CDR3 has 15 residues. V was shortened by 5 bases and J by 0 bases, with 11 bases between the two germline ends.

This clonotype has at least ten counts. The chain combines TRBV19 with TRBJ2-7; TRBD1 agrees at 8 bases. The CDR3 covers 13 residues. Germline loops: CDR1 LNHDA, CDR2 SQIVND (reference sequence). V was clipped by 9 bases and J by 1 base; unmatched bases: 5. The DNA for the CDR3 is TGTGCCAGGACAGGGGACCTTTCCTACGAGCAGTACGTC. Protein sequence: CARTGDLSYEQYV.

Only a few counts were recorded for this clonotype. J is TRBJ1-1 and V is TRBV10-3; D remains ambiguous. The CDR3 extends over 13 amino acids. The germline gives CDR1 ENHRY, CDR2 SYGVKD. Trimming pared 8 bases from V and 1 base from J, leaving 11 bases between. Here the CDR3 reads CAICANWNTEAFF. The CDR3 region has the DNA TGTGCCATCTGCGCCAACTGGAACACTGAAGCTTTCTTT.

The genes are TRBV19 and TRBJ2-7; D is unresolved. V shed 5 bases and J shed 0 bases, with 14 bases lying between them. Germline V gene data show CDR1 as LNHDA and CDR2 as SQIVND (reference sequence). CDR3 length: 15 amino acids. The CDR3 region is CASSSVGPPSYEQYF. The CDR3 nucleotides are TGTGCCAGTAGTTCGGTCGGTCCTCCCTCCTACGAGCAGTACTTC.

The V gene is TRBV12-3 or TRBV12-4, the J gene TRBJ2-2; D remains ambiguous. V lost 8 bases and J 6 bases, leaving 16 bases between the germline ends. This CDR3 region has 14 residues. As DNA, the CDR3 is TGTGCCAGCCACAACCGAACGGTTCCCGGGGAGCTGTTTTTT. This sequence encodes CASHNRTVPGELFF.

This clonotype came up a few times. CDR3 sequence: CASSRVSGAWGEQFF. CDR3 DNA: TGTGCCAGCAGCCGGGTATCAGGTGCATGGGGTGAGCAGTTCTTC. The V gene is TRBV7-2, the J gene TRBJ2-1; unclear D gene. CDR1 SGHTA and CDR2 FQGNSA come from the germline V gene. V lost 5 bases, J lost 9 bases, and 20 bases lay in between. The CDR3 extends over 15 amino acids.

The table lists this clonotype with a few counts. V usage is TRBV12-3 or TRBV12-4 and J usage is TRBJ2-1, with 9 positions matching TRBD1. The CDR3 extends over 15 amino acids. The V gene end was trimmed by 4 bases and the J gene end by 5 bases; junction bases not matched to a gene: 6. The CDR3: CASSSLGQGHNEQFF. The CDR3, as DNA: TGTGCCAGCAGTTCACTGGGACAGGGACACAATGAGCAGTTCTTC.

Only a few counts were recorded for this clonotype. CDR3 protein: CASSFQETGKSSGYGYTF. Here the CDR3 DNA reads TGCGCCAGCAGCTTCCAGGAGACAGGGAAATCATCGGGCTATGGCTACACCTTC. The chain combines TRBV5-1 with TRBJ1-2; TRBD1 matches at 7 bases. Losses at the gene ends were 2 bases for V and 4 bases for J; bases not matched to a gene: 17. The CDR3 length is 18 residues. From germline, CDR1 is SGHRS and CDR2 YFSETQ.

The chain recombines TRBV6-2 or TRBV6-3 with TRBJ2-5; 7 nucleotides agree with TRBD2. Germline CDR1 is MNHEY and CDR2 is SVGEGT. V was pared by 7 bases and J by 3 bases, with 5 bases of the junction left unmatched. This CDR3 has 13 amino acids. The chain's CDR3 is CASTPSGEETQYF. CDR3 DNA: TGTGCCAGCACCCCGAGCGGGGAAGAGACCCAGTACTTC.

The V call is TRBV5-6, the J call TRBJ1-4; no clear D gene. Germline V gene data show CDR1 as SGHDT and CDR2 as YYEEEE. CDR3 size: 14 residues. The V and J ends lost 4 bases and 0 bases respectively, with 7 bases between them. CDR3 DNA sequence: TGTGCCAGCAGCCGGAGGACAACTAATGAAAAACTGTTTTTT. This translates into CASSRRTTNEKLFF.

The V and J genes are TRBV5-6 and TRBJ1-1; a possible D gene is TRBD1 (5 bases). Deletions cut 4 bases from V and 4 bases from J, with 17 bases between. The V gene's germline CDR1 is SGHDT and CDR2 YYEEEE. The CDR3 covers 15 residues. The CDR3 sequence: CASSPRWGVGTEAFF. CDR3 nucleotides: TGTGCCAGCAGCCCCAGGTGGGGGGTCGGCACTGAAGCTTTCTTT.

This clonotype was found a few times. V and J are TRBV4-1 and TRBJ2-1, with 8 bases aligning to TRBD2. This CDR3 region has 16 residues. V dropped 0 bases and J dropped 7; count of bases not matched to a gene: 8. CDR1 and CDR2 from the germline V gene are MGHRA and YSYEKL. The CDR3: CASSQESPGGLNEQFF. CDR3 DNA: TGCGCCAGCAGCCAAGAGAGTCCGGGGGGGCTTAATGAGCAGTTCTTC.

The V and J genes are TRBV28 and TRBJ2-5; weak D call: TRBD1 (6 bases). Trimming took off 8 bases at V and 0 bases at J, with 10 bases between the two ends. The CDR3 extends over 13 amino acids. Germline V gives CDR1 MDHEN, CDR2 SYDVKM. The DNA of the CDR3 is TGTGCCAGCGCACAGGGTAACCAAGAGACCCAGTACTTC. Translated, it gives CASAQGNQETQYF.

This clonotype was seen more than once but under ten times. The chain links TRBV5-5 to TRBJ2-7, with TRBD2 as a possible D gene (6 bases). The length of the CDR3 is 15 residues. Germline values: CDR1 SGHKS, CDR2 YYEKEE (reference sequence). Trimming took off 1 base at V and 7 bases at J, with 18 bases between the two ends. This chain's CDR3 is CASSLITSAGGEQYV. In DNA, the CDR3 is TGTGCCAGCAGCTTGATTACCTCTGCCGGGGGAGAGCAGTACGTC.

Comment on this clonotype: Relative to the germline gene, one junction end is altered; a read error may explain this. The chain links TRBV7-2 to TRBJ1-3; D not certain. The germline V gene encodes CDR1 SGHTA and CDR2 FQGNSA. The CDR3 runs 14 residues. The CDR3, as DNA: TGTGCCAGCAGCGAACACCGGGCTGGGAACACCATATATTTT. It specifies CASSEHRAGNTIYF.

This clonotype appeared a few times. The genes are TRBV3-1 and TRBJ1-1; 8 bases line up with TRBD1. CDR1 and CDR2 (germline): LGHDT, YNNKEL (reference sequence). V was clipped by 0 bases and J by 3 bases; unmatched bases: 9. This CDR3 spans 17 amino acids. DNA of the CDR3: TGTGCCAGCAGCCAAGATTTGAGGCAGGGGGCTGACACTGAAGCTTTCTTT. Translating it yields CASSQDLRQGADTEAFF.

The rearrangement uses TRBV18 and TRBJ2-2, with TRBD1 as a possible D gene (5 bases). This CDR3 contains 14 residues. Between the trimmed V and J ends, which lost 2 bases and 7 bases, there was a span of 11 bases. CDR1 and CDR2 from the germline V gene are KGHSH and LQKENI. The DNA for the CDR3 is TGTGCCAGCTCACCAAGACAGTCCAACGGGGAGCTGTTTTTT. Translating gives CASSPRQSNGELFF.

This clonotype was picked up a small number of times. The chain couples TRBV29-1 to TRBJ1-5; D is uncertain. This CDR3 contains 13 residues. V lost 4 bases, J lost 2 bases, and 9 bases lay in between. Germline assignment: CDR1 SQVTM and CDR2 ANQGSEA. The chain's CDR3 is CSVANLGNQPQHF. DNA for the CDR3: TGCAGCGTTGCTAATCTCGGCAATCAGCCCCAGCATTTT. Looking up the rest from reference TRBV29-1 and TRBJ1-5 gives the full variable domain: SAVISQKPSRDICQRGTSLTIQCQVDSQVTMMFWYRQQPGQSLTLIATANQGSEATYESGFVIDKFPISRPNLTFSTLTVSNMSPEDSSIYLCSVANLGNQPQHFGDGTRLSIL.

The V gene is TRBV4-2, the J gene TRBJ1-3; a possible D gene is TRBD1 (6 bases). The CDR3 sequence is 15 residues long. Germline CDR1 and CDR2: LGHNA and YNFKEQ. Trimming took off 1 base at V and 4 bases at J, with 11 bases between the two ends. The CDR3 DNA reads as TGTGCCAGCAGCCAAGTGTGGGGGCAAGGAAACACCATATATTTT. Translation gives CASSQVWGQGNTIYF.

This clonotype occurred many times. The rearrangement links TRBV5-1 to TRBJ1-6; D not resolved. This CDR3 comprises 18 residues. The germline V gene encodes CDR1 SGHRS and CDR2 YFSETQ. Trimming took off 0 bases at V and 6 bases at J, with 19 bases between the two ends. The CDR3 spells CASSLGITATVLNSPLHF. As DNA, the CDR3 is TGCGCCAGCAGCTTGGGTATTACGGCGACTGTCCTTAATTCACCCCTCCACTTT.

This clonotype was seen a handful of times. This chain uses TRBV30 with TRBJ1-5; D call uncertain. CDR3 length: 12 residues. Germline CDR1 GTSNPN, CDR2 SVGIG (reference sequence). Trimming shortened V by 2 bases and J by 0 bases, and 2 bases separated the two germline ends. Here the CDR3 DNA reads TGTGCCTGGAGTAATAGCAATCAGCCCCAGCATTTT. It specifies CAWSNSNQPQHF.

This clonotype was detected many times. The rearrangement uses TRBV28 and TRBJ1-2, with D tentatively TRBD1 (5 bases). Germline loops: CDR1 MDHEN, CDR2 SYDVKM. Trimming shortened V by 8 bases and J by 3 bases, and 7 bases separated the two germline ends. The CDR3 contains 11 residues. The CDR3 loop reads CASGTDYGYTF. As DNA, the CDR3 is TGTGCCAGCGGGACGGACTATGGCTACACCTTC.

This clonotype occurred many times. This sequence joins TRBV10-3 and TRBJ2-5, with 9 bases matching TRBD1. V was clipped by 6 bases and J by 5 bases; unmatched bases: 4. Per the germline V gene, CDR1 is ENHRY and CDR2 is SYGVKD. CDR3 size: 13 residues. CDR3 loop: CAIRGQGGETQYF. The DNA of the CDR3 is TGTGCCATCAGGGGACAGGGAGGCGAGACCCAGTACTTC.

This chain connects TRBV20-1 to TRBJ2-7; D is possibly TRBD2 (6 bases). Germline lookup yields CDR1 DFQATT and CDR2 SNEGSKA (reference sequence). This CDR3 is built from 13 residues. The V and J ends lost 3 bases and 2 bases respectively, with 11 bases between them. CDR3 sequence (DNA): TGCAGTGCTAGGGGGGACTCGGCCTACGAGCAGTACGTC. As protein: CSARGDSAYEQYV.